A single T cell receptor (beta chain) is shown here with its context. The table came from immunoSEQ multiplex PCR; TCRdb's copy has only in-frame clones and leaves some out. The data show a few hundred thousand clones, with 88% seen just once and 2.5% to 3.5% held by the top ten. The data originate from a study of cytomegalovirus exposure and HLA in healthy donors. The CDR3 runs to 12 residues. V was trimmed by 6 bases and J by 3 bases, leaving 11 bases between them. Germline CDR1 SQVTM, CDR2 ANQGSEA. The source is a woman between 18 and 29 years old in good health and CMV-seronegative. The sequenced sample consisted of PBMCs. J is TRBJ1-1 and V is TRBV29-1, with D tentatively TRBD1 (5 bases). In nucleotides, the CDR3 is TGCAGCGTGAAGCCAGGGCACACTGAAGCTTTCTTT. Translation: CSVKPGHTEAFF.